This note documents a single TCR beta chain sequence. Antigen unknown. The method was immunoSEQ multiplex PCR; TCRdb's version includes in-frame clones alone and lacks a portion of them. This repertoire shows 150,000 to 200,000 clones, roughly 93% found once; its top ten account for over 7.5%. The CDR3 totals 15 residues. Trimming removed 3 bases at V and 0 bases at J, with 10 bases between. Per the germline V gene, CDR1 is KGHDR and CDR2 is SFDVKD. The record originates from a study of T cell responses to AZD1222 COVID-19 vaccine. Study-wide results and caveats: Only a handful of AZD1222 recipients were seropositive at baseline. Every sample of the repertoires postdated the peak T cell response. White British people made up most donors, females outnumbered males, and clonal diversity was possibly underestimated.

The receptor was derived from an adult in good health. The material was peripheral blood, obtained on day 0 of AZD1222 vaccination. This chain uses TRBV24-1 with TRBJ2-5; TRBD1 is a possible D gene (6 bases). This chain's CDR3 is CATSDGQSNQETQYF. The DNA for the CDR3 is TGTGCCACCAGTGATGGACAGAGCAACCAAGAGACCCAGTACTTC.